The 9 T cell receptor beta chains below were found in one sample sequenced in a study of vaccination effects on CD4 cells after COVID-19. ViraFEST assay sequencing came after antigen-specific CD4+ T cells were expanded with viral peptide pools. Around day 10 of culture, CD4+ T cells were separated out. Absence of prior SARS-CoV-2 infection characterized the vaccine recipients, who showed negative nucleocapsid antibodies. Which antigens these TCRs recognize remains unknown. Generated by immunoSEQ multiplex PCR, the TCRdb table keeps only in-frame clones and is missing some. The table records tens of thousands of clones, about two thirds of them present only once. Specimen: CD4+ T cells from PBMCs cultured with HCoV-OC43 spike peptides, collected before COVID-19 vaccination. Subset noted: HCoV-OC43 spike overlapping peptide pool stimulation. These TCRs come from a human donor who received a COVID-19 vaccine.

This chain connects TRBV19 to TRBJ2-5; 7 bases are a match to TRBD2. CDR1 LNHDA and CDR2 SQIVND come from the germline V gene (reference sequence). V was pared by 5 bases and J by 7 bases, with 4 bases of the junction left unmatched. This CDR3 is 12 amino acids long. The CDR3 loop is CASSPGEGTQYF. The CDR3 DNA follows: TGTGCCAGTAGTCCGGGGGAGGGGACCCAGTACTTC.

The CDR3 reads CASSQDGAGPRYEQYF. The CDR3 DNA follows: TGTGCCAGCAGCCAAGATGGGGCGGGGCCTAGGTACGAGCAGTACTTC. The chain links TRBV3-1 (or the pseudogene TRBV3-2) to TRBJ2-7; TRBD2 might be the D (6 bases). The CDR3 is made up of 16 amino acids. Germline CDR1 reads LGHDT; CDR2 reads YNNKEL (reference sequence). Trimming removed 0 bases at V and 4 bases at J, with 16 bases between.

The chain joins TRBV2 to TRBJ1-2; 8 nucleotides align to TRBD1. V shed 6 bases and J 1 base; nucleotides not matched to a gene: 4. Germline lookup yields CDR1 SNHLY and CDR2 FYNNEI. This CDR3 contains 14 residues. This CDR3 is CASSYRGGNYGYTF. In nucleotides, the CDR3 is TGTGCCAGCAGCTACAGGGGGGGTAACTATGGCTACACCTTC.

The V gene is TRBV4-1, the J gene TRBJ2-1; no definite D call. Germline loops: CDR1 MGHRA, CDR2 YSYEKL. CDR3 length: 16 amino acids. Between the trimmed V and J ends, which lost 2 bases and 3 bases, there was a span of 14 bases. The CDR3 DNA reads TGCGCCAGCAGCCAAACCTTAGGCGAAATCTACAATGAGCAGTTCTTC. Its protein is CASSQTLGEIYNEQFF.

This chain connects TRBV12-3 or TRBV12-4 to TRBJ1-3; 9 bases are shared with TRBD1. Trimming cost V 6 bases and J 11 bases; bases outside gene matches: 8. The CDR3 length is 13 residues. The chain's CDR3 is CASSSPGQGPIYF. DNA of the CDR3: TGTGCCAGCAGCTCTCCGGGACAGGGTCCCATATATTTT.

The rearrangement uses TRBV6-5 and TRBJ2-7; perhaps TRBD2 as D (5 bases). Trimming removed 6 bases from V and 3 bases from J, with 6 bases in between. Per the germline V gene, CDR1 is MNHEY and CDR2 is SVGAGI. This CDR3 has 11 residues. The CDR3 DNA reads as TGTGCCAGCAGGGACTTCTACGAGCAGTACTTC. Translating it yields CASRDFYEQYF.

The CDR3 loop is CATSDSTGSTDTQYF. In DNA form, the CDR3 reads TGTGCCACCAGTGATTCCACGGGTAGCACAGATACGCAGTATTTT. The chain couples TRBV24-1 to TRBJ2-3, with D unresolved. V lost 2 bases and J 0 bases, leaving 8 bases between the germline ends. CDR3 length: 15 amino acids. CDR1 and CDR2 (germline): KGHDR, SFDVKD.

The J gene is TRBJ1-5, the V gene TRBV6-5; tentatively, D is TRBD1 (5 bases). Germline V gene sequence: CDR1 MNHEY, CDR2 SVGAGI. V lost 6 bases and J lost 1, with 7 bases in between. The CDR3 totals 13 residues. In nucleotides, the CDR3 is TGTGCCAGCAGCGGACAAAGCAATCAGCCCCAGCATTTT. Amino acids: CASSGQSNQPQHF.

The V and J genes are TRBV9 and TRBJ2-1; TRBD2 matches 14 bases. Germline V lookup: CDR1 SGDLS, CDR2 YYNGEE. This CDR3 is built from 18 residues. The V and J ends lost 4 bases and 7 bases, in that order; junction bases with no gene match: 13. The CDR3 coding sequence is TGTGCCAGCAGCTTAGGGACTAGCGGGAGAAGGCGTGGAAATGAGCAGTTCTTC. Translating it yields CASSLGTSGRRRGNEQFF.